These 15 T cell receptor beta chains were all obtained from the same sample, sequenced in a study of T cells in localized non-small cell lung cancer. The table came from immunoSEQ multiplex PCR; TCRdb's copy has only in-frame clones and leaves some out. The table has under 5,500 clones, less than 40% seen once. The sequences come from lung tumor tissue, collected before any cancer treatment. Every receptor here comes from an older female donor with stage I lung adenocarcinoma.

The chain joins TRBV6-8 to TRBJ1-1; maybe TRBD1 (5 bases). V was clipped by 4 bases and J by 7 bases, with 16 bases between them. CDR3 length equals 14 residues. The germline CDR1 and CDR2 sequences are MNHGY and SAAAGT. This CDR3 is CASSSRGWRFEAFF. CDR3 in DNA: TGTGCCAGCAGTTCGCGGGGGTGGCGATTTGAAGCTTTCTTT.

The chain has TRBV9 and TRBJ2-7; no clear D gene. Between the trimmed V and J ends, which lost 7 bases and 0 bases, there was a span of 11 bases. The CDR3 contains 13 residues. Germline lookup yields CDR1 SGDLS and CDR2 YYNGEE. The CDR3: CASHAAVSYEQYF. The CDR3 DNA follows: TGTGCCAGCCACGCAGCAGTCTCCTACGAGCAGTACTTC.

By sample fraction, this clone is medium-sized. This chain links TRBV6-8 with TRBJ1-6; the match to TRBD1 covers 8 bases. Per germline, CDR1 MNHGY and CDR2 SAAAGT. CDR3 size: 14 residues. The trim removed 10 bases at V and 7 bases at J, leaving 9 bases unmatched. CDR3 sequence: CATTKDRVNSPLHF. CDR3 bases: TGTGCCACCACAAAGGACAGGGTAAATTCACCCCTCCACTTT.

The CDR3 protein is CASTNGGAYGDTQYF. CDR3 nucleotides: TGTGCCAGTACCAATGGGGGGGCGTACGGAGATACGCAGTATTTT. The chain uses TRBV19 and TRBJ2-3; a weak D match, TRBD2 (7 bases). CDR1 and CDR2 from the germline V gene are LNHDA and SQIVND (reference sequence). Trimming removed 7 bases at V and 5 bases at J, with 19 bases between. The CDR3 extends over 15 amino acids.

This clone was seen a few times. The chain uses TRBV29-1 and TRBJ2-1; D may match TRBD1 or TRBD2 (6 bases each). The CDR3 extends over 14 amino acids. Trimming took off 2 bases at V and 2 bases at J, with 10 bases between the two ends. Germline V gives CDR1 SQVTM, CDR2 ANQGSEA. CDR3 residues: CSVERGGTYNEQFF. CDR3 DNA sequence: TGCAGCGTTGAAAGAGGGGGGACCTACAATGAGCAGTTCTTC.

The gene calls are TRBV15 and TRBJ2-1; D call uncertain. V lost 0 bases and J lost 7, with 13 bases in between. This CDR3 has 15 amino acids. Per the germline V gene, CDR1 is LNHNV and CDR2 is YYDKDF (reference sequence). The CDR3 loop reads CATSRDYVQGNEQFF. DNA of the CDR3: TGTGCCACCAGCAGAGATTATGTCCAAGGGAATGAGCAGTTCTTC.

V is TRBV11-3 and J is TRBJ1-2, with TRBD1 as a possible D gene (5 bases). CDR3 length: 15 residues. The ends were cut back, 1 base at V and 7 bases at J, with 16 bases in the middle. Germline V gene sequence: CDR1 SGHNT, CDR2 YENEEA. Here the CDR3 DNA reads TGTGCCAGCAGCTTAGGTTGGAGGGGAGTTGGTGGCTACACCTTC. Translation gives CASSLGWRGVGGYTF.

This clone was observed a handful of times. The chain links TRBV9 to TRBJ1-3; D is possibly TRBD1 (6 bases). The germline CDR1 and CDR2 sequences are SGDLS and YYNGEE. Deletions cut 4 bases from V and 5 bases from J, with 13 bases between. The CDR3 covers 14 residues. This CDR3 reads CASSPPGDRNTIYF. The CDR3 DNA reads TGTGCCAGCAGCCCTCCAGGGGACAGAAACACCATATATTTT.

This clone was seen a handful of times. V usage is TRBV6-8 and J usage is TRBJ2-6; D is tentatively TRBD1 or TRBD2 (5 bases each). The length of the CDR3 is 14 residues. Between the trimmed V and J ends, which lost 6 bases and 4 bases, there was a span of 10 bases. Germline-derived CDR1 and CDR2 are MNHGY and SAAAGT. CDR3 nucleotides: TGTGCCAGCAGGACCGAGGGGGGGGCCAACGTCCTGACTTTC. It is translated as CASRTEGGANVLTF.

The chain combines TRBV11-3 with TRBJ1-1; D is undetermined. The CDR3 length is 15 residues. Trimming took off 0 bases at V and 2 bases at J, with 10 bases between the two ends. Germline CDR1 reads SGHNT; CDR2 reads YENEEA. DNA for the CDR3: TGTGCCAGCAGCTTAGATATAGGCGAAAACACTGAAGCTTTCTTT. As protein: CASSLDIGENTEAFF.

This clone was detected only a few times. This chain connects TRBV6-8 to TRBJ1-1; 10 nucleotides line up with TRBD1. CDR3 length: 14 amino acids. In germline, CDR1 is MNHGY, CDR2 SAAAGT. Unmatched junction bases numbered 8, after V lost 9 bases and J lost 4 bases. The CDR3: CASRTGGRGTEAFF. As DNA, the CDR3 is TGTGCCAGTAGGACAGGGGGTAGAGGCACTGAAGCTTTCTTT.

The rearrangement uses TRBV4-1 and TRBJ2-1; 13 bases are a match to TRBD2. The CDR3 is made up of 17 amino acids. V lost 3 bases and J lost 9; bases outside the gene matches: 11. The germline V gene has CDR1 MGHRA and CDR2 YSYEKL. CDR3 sequence reads: CASSQYLLAGGPGEQFF. The CDR3 region has the DNA TGCGCCAGCAGCCAGTATTTACTAGCGGGGGGGCCGGGTGAGCAGTTCTTC.

The chain carries TRBV5-1 and TRBJ1-3, with D possibly TRBD1 on 5 matching bases. V shed 4 bases and J shed 0 bases, with 14 bases lying between them. CDR1 is SGHRS, CDR2 YFSETQ, per germline. The length of the CDR3 is 16 residues. The CDR3 DNA sequence: TGCGCCAGCAGCAGAGGGGACGGAACCTCTGGAAACACCATATATTTT. Amino acids: CASSRGDGTSGNTIYF.

The rearrangement uses TRBV30 and TRBJ2-7, with TRBD1 matching over 7 bases. This CDR3 has 15 residues. V gave up 0 bases and J gave up 2 bases; unmatched junction bases: 7. Looked up from germline, CDR1 is GTSNPN and CDR2 is SVGIG (reference sequence). CDR3 nucleotide sequence: TGTGCCTGGAGTGTCCCCGGACAGGCCACCTACGAGCAGTACTTC. Translating gives CAWSVPGQATYEQYF.

A few counts support this clone. The chain uses TRBV11-3 and TRBJ1-4; 8 bases align to TRBD1. CDR1 is SGHNT, CDR2 YENEEA, per germline. The trim removed 0 bases at V and 10 bases at J, leaving 10 bases unmatched. This CDR3 is 16 amino acids long. As DNA, the CDR3 is TGTGCCAGCAGCTTAGAGGTCGGCAGGGGGCTCGGAAAACTGTTTTTT. Amino acids: CASSLEVGRGLGKLFF.